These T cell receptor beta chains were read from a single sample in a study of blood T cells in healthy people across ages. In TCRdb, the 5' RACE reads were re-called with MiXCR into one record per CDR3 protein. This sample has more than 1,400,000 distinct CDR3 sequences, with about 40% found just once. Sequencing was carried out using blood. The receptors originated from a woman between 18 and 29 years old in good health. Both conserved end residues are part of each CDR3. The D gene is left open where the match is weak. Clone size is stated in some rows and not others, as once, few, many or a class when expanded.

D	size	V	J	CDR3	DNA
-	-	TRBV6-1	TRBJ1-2	CASRQTGLLYGYTF	TGTGCCAGCAGACAAACGGGACTTCTTTATGGCTACACCTTC
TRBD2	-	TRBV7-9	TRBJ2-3	CASSFGWTSGGPGTDTQYF	TGTGCCAGCAGCTTTGGTTGGACTAGCGGGGGGCCTGGCACAGATACGCAGTATTTT
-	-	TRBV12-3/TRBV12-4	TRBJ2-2	CASTSYRGNTGELFF	TGTGCCAGCACTTCCTATAGGGGAAACACCGGGGAGCTGTTTTTT
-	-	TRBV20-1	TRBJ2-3	CSAIRAERTTDTQYF	TGCAGTGCTATCCGGGCAGAAAGAACCACAGATACGCAGTATTTT
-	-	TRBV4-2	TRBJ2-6	CASSQAPQGSGANVLTF	TGTGCCAGCAGCCAAGCCCCACAGGGTTCCGGGGCCAACGTCCTGACTTTC
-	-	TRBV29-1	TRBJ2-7	CSPAGFAYEQYF	TGCAGCCCCGCCGGGTTTGCCTACGAGCAGTACTTC
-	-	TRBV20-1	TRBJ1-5	CSARGSTGNQPQHF	TGCAGTGCTAGAGGGTCGACAGGCAATCAGCCCCAGCATTTT
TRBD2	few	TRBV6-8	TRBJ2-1	CATTTSGHRESYNEQFF	TGTGCCACTACGACTAGCGGGCATAGAGAATCCTACAATGAGCAGTTCTTC
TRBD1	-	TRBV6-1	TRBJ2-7	CASSEVGQVNYEQYF	TGTGCCAGCAGTGAAGTCGGACAGGTGAACTACGAGCAGTACTTC
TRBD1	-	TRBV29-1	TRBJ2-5	CSVGGTDLQETQYF	TGCAGCGTTGGGGGGACAGACCTTCAAGAGACCCAGTACTTC
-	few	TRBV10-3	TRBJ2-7	CATGEHLYEQYF	TGTGCCACCGGGGAGCATCTCTACGAGCAGTACTTC
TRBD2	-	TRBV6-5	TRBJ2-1	CASIKGGGVISPGNEQFF	TGTGCCAGCATTAAGGGTGGGGGGGTAATAAGTCCTGGCAATGAGCAGTTCTTC
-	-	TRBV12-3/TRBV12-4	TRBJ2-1	CASRTMWGDGVNNEQFF	TGTGCCAGCAGGACCATGTGGGGTGACGGGGTTAACAATGAGCAGTTCTTC
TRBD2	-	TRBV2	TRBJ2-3	CASSERTSGLRPDTQYF	TGTGCCAGCAGTGAAAGGACTAGCGGCCTCCGCCCCGATACGCAGTATTTT
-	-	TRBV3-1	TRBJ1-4	CASSQNSGPNEKLFF	TGTGCCAGCAGCCAAAATTCTGGGCCTAATGAAAAACTGTTTTTT
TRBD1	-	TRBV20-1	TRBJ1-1	CSAPTGENTEAFF	TGCAGTGCCCCGACAGGGGAGAACACTGAAGCTTTCTTT
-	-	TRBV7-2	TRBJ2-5	CASSYGTAFQETQYF	TGTGCCAGCAGCTACGGGACGGCCTTTCAAGAGACCCAGTACTTC
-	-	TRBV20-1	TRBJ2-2	CSARVAYGTGELFF	TGCAGTGCTAGAGTGGCTTATGGCACCGGGGAGCTGTTTTTT
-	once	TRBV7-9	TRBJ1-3	CASTEPIGNTIYF	TGTGCCAGCACCGAGCCAATTGGAAACACCATATATTTT
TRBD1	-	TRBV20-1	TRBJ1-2	CSASTGGVGYTF	TGCAGTGCCTCGACAGGGGGCGTCGGCTACACCTTC
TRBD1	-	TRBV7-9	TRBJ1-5	CASRQGQGSNQPQHF	TGTGCCAGCAGACAAGGACAGGGGAGCAATCAGCCCCAGCATTTT
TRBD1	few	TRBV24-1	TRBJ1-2	CATRSRDSYGYTF	TGTGCCACTAGATCCCGGGACAGCTATGGCTACACCTTC
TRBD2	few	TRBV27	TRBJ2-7	CASSFSPGGNYEQYF	TGTGCCAGCAGTTTTAGTCCGGGGGGAAACTACGAGCAGTACTTC
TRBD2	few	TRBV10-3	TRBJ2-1	CAIRQGLAGDGEQFF	TGTGCCATCAGACAGGGACTAGCGGGTGACGGTGAGCAGTTCTTC
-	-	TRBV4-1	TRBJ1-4	CASSPYLGEKLFF	TGCGCCAGCAGCCCGTACTTGGGGGAAAAACTGTTTTTT
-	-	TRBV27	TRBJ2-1	CASTEGPRETNEQFF	TGTGCCAGCACGGAGGGGCCTAGGGAGACGAATGAGCAGTTCTTC
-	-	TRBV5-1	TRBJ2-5	CASSLGRRGGLPDSQYF	TGCGCCAGCAGCCTTGGGCGGAGGGGCGGCCTCCCTGACTCCCAGTACTTC
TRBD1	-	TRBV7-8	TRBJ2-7	CASSLAHEYRGSTYEQYF	TGTGCCAGCAGCTTAGCTCATGAGTACAGGGGGTCGACCTACGAGCAGTACTTC
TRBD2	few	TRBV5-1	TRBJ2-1	CASAAGGAYNEQFF	TGCGCCAGCGCCGCGGGGGGGGCCTACAATGAGCAGTTCTTC
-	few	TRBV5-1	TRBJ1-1	CASSTHRDTFF	TGCGCCAGCAGCACCCACCGGGATACTTTCTTT
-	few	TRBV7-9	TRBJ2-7	CASRSTAGSYEQYF	TGTGCCAGCAGGTCCACGGCGGGCTCCTACGAGCAGTACTTC
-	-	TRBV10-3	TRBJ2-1	CAIRVVNEQFF	TGTGCCATCAGGGTAGTTAATGAGCAGTTCTTC
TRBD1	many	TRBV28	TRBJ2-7	CASSSTGTGIYEQYF	TGTGCCAGCAGTTCCACCGGGACAGGGATCTACGAGCAGTACTTC
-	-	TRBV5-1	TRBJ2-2	CASSLGHSGSGELFF	TGCGCCAGCAGCTTAGGGCATTCGGGCTCCGGGGAGCTGTTTTTT
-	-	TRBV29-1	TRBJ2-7	CSVAHREQYF	TGCAGCGTTGCCCACCGCGAGCAGTACTTC
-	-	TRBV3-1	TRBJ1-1	CASSQRIVQGRCTEAFF	TGTGCCAGCAGCCAACGGATAGTTCAGGGGAGGTGTACTGAAGCTTTCTTT
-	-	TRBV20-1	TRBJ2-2	CCARDPVRGTGELFF	TGCTGCGCTAGAGACCCCGTGAGGGGAACCGGGGAGCTGTTTTTT
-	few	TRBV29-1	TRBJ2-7	CSVVGRSYEQYF	TGCAGCGTTGTTGGAAGATCCTACGAGCAGTACTTC
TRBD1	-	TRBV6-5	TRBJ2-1	CASSPPGTGTYNEQFF	TGTGCCAGCAGTCCCCCCGGGACAGGGACGTACAATGAGCAGTTCTTC
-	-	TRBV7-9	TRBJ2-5	CASSPHRESLETQYF	TGTGCCAGCAGCCCGCACAGGGAGAGCCTAGAGACCCAGTACTTC
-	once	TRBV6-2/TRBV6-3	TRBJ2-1	CASSYRGGQYQETQFF	TGTGCCAGCAGTTACCGCGGGGGACAGTACCAAGAGACCCAGTTCTTC
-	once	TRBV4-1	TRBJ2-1	CASSQASGVGPSSYNEQFF	TGCGCCAGCAGCCAAGCCTCAGGGGTCGGTCCGAGCTCCTACAATGAGCAGTTCTTC
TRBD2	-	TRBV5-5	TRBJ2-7	CASSLVPSGTPEQYF	TGTGCCAGCAGCTTGGTGCCTAGCGGGACCCCCGAGCAGTACTTC
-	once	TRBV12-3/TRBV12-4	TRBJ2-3	CASNGDSSRDTQYF	TGTGCCAGCAACGGGGACTCCAGTCGCGATACGCAGTATTTT
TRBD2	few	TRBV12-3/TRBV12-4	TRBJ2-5	CASSFGLAGVQETQYF	TGTGCCAGCAGTTTTGGCCTAGCGGGGGTCCAAGAGACCCAGTACTTC
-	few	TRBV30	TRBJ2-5	CAWSRALGWETQYF	TGTGCCTGGAGTAGGGCCCTCGGGTGGGAGACCCAGTACTTC
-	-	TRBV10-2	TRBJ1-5	CASSEGGANQPQHF	TGCGCCAGCAGTGAAGGAGGGGCGAATCAGCCCCAGCATTTT
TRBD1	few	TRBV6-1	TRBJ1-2	CASRPGQDYGYTF	TGTGCCAGCAGACCGGGACAGGACTATGGCTACACCTTC
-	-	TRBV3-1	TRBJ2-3	CASSPFEGIKTGTQYF	TGTGCCAGCAGCCCCTTCGAAGGGATCAAGACAGGTACGCAGTATTTT
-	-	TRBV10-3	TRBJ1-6	CAISELRQNNSPLHF	TGTGCCATCAGTGAGTTACGACAGAATAATTCACCCCTCCACTTT
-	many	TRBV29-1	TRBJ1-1	CSVLQAMNTEAFF	TGCAGCGTCCTACAGGCGATGAACACTGAAGCTTTCTTT
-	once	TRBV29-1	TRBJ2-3	CSAEGGWPGAQYF	TGCAGCGCTGAAGGAGGGTGGCCCGGGGCGCAGTATTTT
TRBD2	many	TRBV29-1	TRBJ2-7	CSVEWLAGASYEQYF	TGCAGCGTTGAATGGCTAGCGGGAGCAAGCTACGAGCAGTACTTC
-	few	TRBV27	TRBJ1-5	CASSLGGPGRSNQPQHF	TGTGCCAGCAGTTTAGGCGGTCCGGGAAGAAGCAATCAGCCCCAGCATTTT
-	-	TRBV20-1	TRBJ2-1	CSARAPPFGEQFF	TGCAGTGCTAGAGCCCCCCCCTTCGGTGAGCAGTTCTTC
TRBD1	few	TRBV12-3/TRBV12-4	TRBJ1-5	CASSAGTVNSNQPQHF	TGTGCCAGCAGTGCCGGGACAGTCAATAGCAATCAGCCCCAGCATTTT
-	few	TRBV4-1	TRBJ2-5	CASSPDALGQETQYF	TGCGCCAGCAGCCCAGATGCCCTGGGCCAAGAGACCCAGTACTTC
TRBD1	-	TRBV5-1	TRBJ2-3	CATSSGTGATDTQYF	TGCGCCACATCCTCCGGGACAGGGGCAACAGATACGCAGTATTTT
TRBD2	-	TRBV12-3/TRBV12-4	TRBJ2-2	CASRPTSGGTYGGELFF	TGTGCCAGCAGGCCGACTAGCGGGGGGACTTACGGCGGGGAGCTGTTTTTT
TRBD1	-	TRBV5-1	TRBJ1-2	CASSLEGGTGNYGYTF	TGCGCCAGCAGCTTGGAGGGCGGGACAGGGAACTATGGCTACACCTTC